These 3 T cell receptor beta chains share one sample of origin, sequenced in a study of blood T cell repertoires in COVID-19. Generated by immunoSEQ multiplex PCR, the TCRdb table keeps only in-frame clones and is missing some. The sample lists about 61,000 clones, over 75% occurring once. The material sequenced was peripheral blood. The receptors shown here come from an elderly man in a cohort sampled during active COVID-19.

This chain links TRBV11-2 with TRBJ2-7, with TRBD2 matching 13 bases. The CDR3 runs to 16 residues. Trimming removed 4 bases from V and 6 bases from J; junction bases left unmatched: 9. CDR1 is SGHAT and CDR2 is FQNNGV in the germline V gene. The CDR3 region has the DNA TGTGCCAGCAGCTCCCGGGGACTAGCGGGAATGGGCGAGCAGTACTTC. Translated: CASSSRGLAGMGEQYF.

This sequence joins TRBV7-9 and TRBJ2-5; TRBD1 matches 8 bases. The germline gives CDR1 SEHNR, CDR2 FQNEAQ (reference sequence). Trimming took 5 bases from V and 0 from J; bases not matched to a gene: 2. CDR3 size: 14 residues. In nucleotides, the CDR3 is TGTGCCAGCAGCCGGACAGGGAACCAAGAGACCCAGTACTTC. Encoded protein: CASSRTGNQETQYF.

This chain joins TRBV19 and TRBJ2-1; 9 nucleotides agree with TRBD1. The J segment lost 9 bases and the V segment lost 5 bases, leaving 5 bases of the junction unmatched. Looked up from germline, CDR1 is LNHDA and CDR2 is SQIVND (reference sequence). The CDR3 contains 13 residues. CDR3 sequence reads: CASSRDRAGEQFF. The CDR3 nucleotides are TGTGCCAGTAGTCGGGACAGGGCTGGTGAGCAGTTCTTC. Variable domain in full (rest from reference TRBV19 and TRBJ2-1): DGGITQSPKYLFRKEGQNVTLSCEQNLNHDAMYWYRQDPGQGLRLIYYSQIVNDFQKGDIAEGYSVSREKKESFPLTVTSAQKNPTAFYLCASSRDRAGEQFFGPGTRLTVL.